Listed here are 8 T cell receptor beta chains from one sample, sequenced in a study of T cells after yellow fever vaccination. TCRdb independently ran MiXCR on the 5' RACE reads; one entry per CDR3 protein. The table records some 320,000 distinct CDR3 sequences, roughly 8.7% of them present only once. Material: PBMCs, obtained on the day of the first yellow fever vaccination. The receptors derive from a man between 18 and 29 years old who received the YFV17D yellow fever vaccine.

The V and J genes are TRBV9 and TRBJ2-1; D possibly corresponds to TRBD2 (7 bases). Deletions cut 0 bases from V and 0 bases from J, with 13 bases between. Germline CDR1 is SGDLS and CDR2 is YYNGEE. This CDR3 has 17 residues. CDR3 sequence (DNA): TGTGCCAGCAGCGTAGAGGGGGGGCCGAGCTCCTACAATGAGCAGTTCTTC. It specifies CASSVEGGPSSYNEQFF.

The table lists this clonotype with a few counts. The genes are TRBV12-3 or TRBV12-4 and TRBJ2-2, with TRBD1 matching over 8 bases. V was clipped by 8 bases and J by 0 bases; unmatched bases: 5. CDR3 size: 15 residues. The CDR3 nucleotides are TGTGCCAGCGGGGGACAGGCCGCGAACACCGGGGAGCTGTTTTTT. Translated, it gives CASGGQAANTGELFF.

This clonotype has a handful of counts. The chain combines TRBV7-3 with TRBJ2-2, with a possible D match to TRBD1 (5 bases). CDR3 size: 16 residues. V lost 4 bases to trimming and J lost 0 bases, with 12 bases between them. Germline-derived CDR1 and CDR2 are SGHTA and FQGTGA. The CDR3 DNA reads as TGTGCCAGCAGCTACAGGCCGTTTACGAACACCGGGGAGCTGTTTTTT. Translating gives CASSYRPFTNTGELFF.

This clonotype was seen repeatedly, ten times or more. This chain joins TRBV24-1 and TRBJ2-1; the match to TRBD2 covers 10 bases. This CDR3 contains 16 residues. J lost 0 bases, V lost 3 bases, and 1 base had no gene match. The germline V gene has CDR1 KGHDR and CDR2 SFDVKD. CDR3 residues: CATSDSGGASYNEQFF. Here the CDR3 DNA reads TGTGCCACCAGTGATAGCGGGGGGGCCTCCTACAATGAGCAGTTCTTC.

This clonotype has just a few counts. J is TRBJ1-1 and V is TRBV9; D is uncertain. Germline V gene data show CDR1 as SGDLS and CDR2 as YYNGEE. CDR3 length: 14 amino acids. V was clipped by 5 bases and J by 4 bases, with 15 bases between them. CDR3 amino acids: CASRPQVGFTEAFF. CDR3 sequence (DNA): TGTGCCAGCAGACCCCAGGTTGGTTTCACTGAAGCTTTCTTT. Looking up the rest from reference TRBV9 and TRBJ1-1 gives the full variable domain: DSGVTQTPKHLITATGQRVTLRCSPRSGDLSVYWYQQSLDQGLQFLIQYYNGEERAKGNILERFSAQQFPDLHSELNLSSLELGDSALYFCASRPQVGFTEAFFGQGTRLTVV.

This clonotype was seen more than once but under ten times. The chain couples TRBV11-2 to TRBJ2-5; either TRBD1 or TRBD2 may fit D (6 bases each). The CDR3 totals 16 residues. The germline V and J ends were trimmed by 1 base and 2 bases, with 14 bases remaining between them. Germline CDR1 SGHAT, CDR2 FQNNGV. CDR3 nucleotides: TGTGCCAGCAGCTTAGTAACCGGGGGCTTTCAAGAGACCCAGTACTTC. It codes for CASSLVTGGFQETQYF.

This clonotype was detected only a few times. The chain's CDR3 is CASSPPGGTNQPQHF. Written as DNA, the CDR3 is TGTGCCAGCAGCCCACCGGGGGGGACGAACCAGCCCCAGCATTTT. The chain has TRBV7-9 and TRBJ1-5, with D possibly matching TRBD1 (5 bases). CDR1 and CDR2 (germline): SEHNR, FQNEAQ (reference sequence). This CDR3 region has 15 residues. V lost 5 bases and J 7 bases, leaving 18 bases between the germline ends. The full variable domain, with the rest looked up from reference TRBV7-9 and TRBJ1-5, is DTGVSQNPRHKITKRGQNVTFRCDPISEHNRLYWYRQTLGQGPEFLTYFQNEAQLEKSRLLSDRFSAERPKGSFSTLEIQRTEQGDSAMYLCASSPPGGTNQPQHFGDGTRLSIL.

On this clonotype itself: The junction departs from germline at one end; a sequencing error may be responsible. The chain uses TRBV6-6 and TRBJ2-1, with D perhaps being TRBD1 or TRBD2 (5 bases each). The CDR3 sequence is 13 residues long. Germline CDR1 reads MNHNY; CDR2 reads SVGAGI (reference sequence). The CDR3 loop reads CASTMDGAKRGTF. The CDR3 bases are TGTGCCAGCACCATGGACGGGGCCAAACGGGGTACCTTC.